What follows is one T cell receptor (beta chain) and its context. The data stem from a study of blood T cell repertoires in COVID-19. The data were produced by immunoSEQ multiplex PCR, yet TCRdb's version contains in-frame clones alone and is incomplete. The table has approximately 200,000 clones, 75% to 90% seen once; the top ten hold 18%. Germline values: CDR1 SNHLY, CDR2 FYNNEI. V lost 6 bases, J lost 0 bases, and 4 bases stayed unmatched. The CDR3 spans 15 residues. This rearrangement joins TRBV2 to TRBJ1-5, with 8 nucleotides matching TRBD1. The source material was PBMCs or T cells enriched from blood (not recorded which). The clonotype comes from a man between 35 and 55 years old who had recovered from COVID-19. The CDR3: CASRKTGDSNQPQHF. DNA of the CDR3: TGTGCCAGCAGGAAGACAGGGGATAGCAATCAGCCCCAGCATTTT.